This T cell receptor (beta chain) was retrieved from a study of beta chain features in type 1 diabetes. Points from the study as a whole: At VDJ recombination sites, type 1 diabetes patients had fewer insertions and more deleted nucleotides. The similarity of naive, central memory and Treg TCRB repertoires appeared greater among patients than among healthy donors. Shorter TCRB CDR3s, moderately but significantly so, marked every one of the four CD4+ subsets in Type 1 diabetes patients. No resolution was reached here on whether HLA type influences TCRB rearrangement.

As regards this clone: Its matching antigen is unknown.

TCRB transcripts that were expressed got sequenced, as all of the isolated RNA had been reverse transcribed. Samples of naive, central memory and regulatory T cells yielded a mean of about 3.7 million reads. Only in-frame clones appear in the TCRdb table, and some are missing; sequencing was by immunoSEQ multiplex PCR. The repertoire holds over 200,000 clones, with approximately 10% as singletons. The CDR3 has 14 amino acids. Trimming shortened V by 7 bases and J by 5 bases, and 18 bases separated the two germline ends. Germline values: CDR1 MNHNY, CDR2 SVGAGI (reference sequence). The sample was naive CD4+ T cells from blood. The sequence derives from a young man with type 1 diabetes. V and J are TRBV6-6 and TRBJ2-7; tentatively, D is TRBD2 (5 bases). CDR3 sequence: CASTDGNSLHEQYF. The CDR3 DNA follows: TGTGCCAGCACCGACGGGAATTCCTTGCACGAGCAGTACTTC.